These 26 T cell receptor beta chains came from one sample sequenced in a study of T cells after yellow fever vaccination. Using its own MiXCR run on the 5' RACE reads, TCRdb lists one record per CDR3 protein. The table has more than 300,000 distinct CDR3 sequences, about 10% seen once. The specimen comprised CD4+ T cells sorted from PBMCs, sampled 45 days after the yellow fever booster vaccination. These TCRs come from a man aged 18-30 years who received the YFV17D yellow fever vaccine.

This clonotype was seen only a few times. V gene TRBV4-1 combines with J gene TRBJ2-5; D is possibly TRBD2 (5 bases). Germline V gene sequence: CDR1 MGHRA, CDR2 YSYEKL. Trimming pared 1 base from V and 2 bases from J, leaving 11 bases between. The CDR3 spans 15 residues. DNA for the CDR3: TGCGCCAGCAGCCAAGGTCGTGGGGAGCAAGAGACCCAGTACTTC. Translated: CASSQGRGEQETQYF.

This clonotype was seen more than once but under ten times. The gene calls are TRBV19 and TRBJ2-1; TRBD2 matches 12 bases. The V gene end was trimmed by 1 base and the J gene end by 5 bases; junction bases not matched to a gene: 0. The germline gives CDR1 LNHDA, CDR2 SQIVND (reference sequence). This CDR3 has 15 amino acids. Here the CDR3 reads CASSIGLAGDNEQFF. The CDR3 coding sequence is TGTGCCAGTAGTATAGGACTAGCGGGGGACAATGAGCAGTTCTTC.

The J gene is TRBJ1-5, the V gene TRBV12-3 or TRBV12-4; TRBD1 matches 8 bases. After removal of 5 bases from V and 4 bases from J, the junction contained 7 bases not matched to a gene. This CDR3 has 15 amino acids. The DNA for the CDR3 is TGTGCCAGCAGTCCCATGGACAGGGCAAATCAGCCCCAGCATTTT. Residues: CASSPMDRANQPQHF.

This clonotype was seen ten or more times. The genes are TRBV5-1 and TRBJ2-1; weak D call: TRBD2 (5 bases). Germline CDR1 reads SGHRS; CDR2 reads YFSETQ. There are 13 residues in the CDR3. Trimming took 2 bases from V and 12 from J, leaving 15 bases between them. The CDR3 DNA follows: TGCGCCAGCAGCTTAAATGAGCCTCGGGGGCAGTTCTTC. This encodes CASSLNEPRGQFF. The complete variable domain, with remaining parts taken from reference TRBV5-1 and TRBJ2-1, reads KAGVTQTPRYLIKTRGQQVTLSCSPISGHRSVSWYQQTPGQGLQFLFEYFSETQRNKGNFPGRFSGRQFSNSRSEMNVSTLELGDSALYLCASSLNEPRGQFFGPGTRLTVL.

This clonotype was recorded many times. This chain joins TRBV7-2 and TRBJ2-2; D remains unclear. Germline V gene data show CDR1 as SGHTA and CDR2 as FQGNSA. CDR3 length: 15 residues. Trimming shortened V by 1 base and J by 5 bases, and 11 bases separated the two germline ends. Written as DNA, the CDR3 is TGTGCCAGCAGCTTAGACGTCAGGCCGACCGGGGAGCTGTTTTTT. This translates into CASSLDVRPTGELFF.

This clonotype was seen a handful of times. The chain couples TRBV6-2 or TRBV6-3 to TRBJ2-2, with D perhaps TRBD1 or TRBD2 (5 bases each). The CDR3 is 17 amino acids. Between the trimmed V and J ends, which lost 6 bases and 1 base, there was a span of 18 bases. Looked up from germline, CDR1 is MNHEY and CDR2 is SVGEGT. The CDR3, as DNA: TGTGCCAGCAGAACCCCCCTCGGGGCGATGAACACCGGGGAGCTGTTTTTT. It yields the protein CASRTPLGAMNTGELFF.

This clonotype was counted between two and nine times. The chain is built from TRBV20-1 and TRBJ2-7, with 9 bases matching TRBD2. Germline assignment: CDR1 DFQATT and CDR2 SNEGSKA (reference sequence). The CDR3 has 15 amino acids. With V trimmed by 6 bases and J by 6 bases, 15 bases remained unmatched. Here the CDR3 DNA reads TGCAGTGCCTCCACGGCCCTGCGGGGGGGCCGCGAGCAGTACTTC. It is translated as CSASTALRGGREQYF.

This clonotype was recorded a few times. The chain carries TRBV4-2 and TRBJ1-1; tentatively, D is TRBD1 (6 bases). The germline gives CDR1 LGHNA, CDR2 YNFKEQ. V was clipped by 2 bases and J by 7 bases, with 17 bases between them. This CDR3 is 15 amino acids long. CDR3 amino acids: CASSQRGDTGIEAFF. In DNA, the CDR3 is TGTGCCAGCAGCCAACGGGGAGATACAGGGATTGAAGCTTTCTTT.

This clonotype was seen just once. The chain has TRBV7-2 and TRBJ1-2; possibly TRBD1 for D (5 bases). The ends were cut back, 0 bases at V and 6 bases at J, with 14 bases in the middle. CDR1 SGHTA and CDR2 FQGNSA come from the germline V gene. The CDR3 extends over 15 amino acids. DNA for the CDR3: TGTGCCAGCAGCTTAGCGTGGGCAGGGACTAATGGCTACACCTTC. It specifies CASSLAWAGTNGYTF.

The chain couples TRBV27 to TRBJ1-2; no clear D. V was shortened by 2 bases and J by 2 bases, with 12 bases between the two germline ends. Germline CDR1 MNHEY, CDR2 SMNVEV (reference sequence). The CDR3 runs 15 residues. The CDR3 loop is CASSLRSDTNYGYTF. The CDR3 DNA follows: TGTGCCAGCAGTTTACGGTCAGACACGAACTATGGCTACACCTTC.

This clonotype was detected only a few times. This chain links TRBV6-1 with TRBJ2-7, with TRBD1 identical over 7 bases. With V trimmed by 10 bases and J by 0 bases, 3 bases remained unmatched. The germline gives CDR1 MNHNS, CDR2 SASEGT. CDR3 length: 12 residues. The DNA for the CDR3 is TGTGCCACGCGACAGGGCTCCTACGAGCAGTACGTC. It encodes CATRQGSYEQYV.

J is TRBJ2-7 and V is TRBV2; no clear D. The CDR3 spans 15 residues. Germline V gene sequence: CDR1 SNHLY, CDR2 FYNNEI. The V and J ends lost 7 bases and 0 bases respectively, with 16 bases between them. This chain's CDR3 is CASTSYLGSSYEQYF. CDR3 nucleotides: TGTGCCAGCACCTCTTACCTAGGAAGCTCCTACGAGCAGTACTTC.

The J gene is TRBJ1-5, the V gene TRBV20-1, with a weak D call TRBD1 (6 bases). Per germline, CDR1 DFQATT and CDR2 SNEGSKA (reference sequence). Trimming left V 2 bases short and J 4 bases short, with 9 bases between. The CDR3 is made up of 13 amino acids. The CDR3: CSARRTVNQPQHF. DNA of the CDR3: TGCAGTGCTAGAAGGACAGTTAATCAGCCCCAGCATTTT.

V usage is TRBV20-1 and J usage is TRBJ2-5; D is undetermined. The V end was cut by 6 bases, the J end by 2 bases, with 13 bases between. The CDR3 length is 13 residues. The germline CDR1 and CDR2 sequences are DFQATT and SNEGSKA (reference sequence). In nucleotides, the CDR3 is TGCAGTGCCTCACGAGTATGGCAAGAGACCCAGTACTTC. It specifies CSASRVWQETQYF.

The chain uses TRBV12-3 or TRBV12-4 and TRBJ2-5; D may be TRBD2 (5 bases). The ends were cut back, 6 bases at V and 5 bases at J, with 16 bases in the middle. This CDR3 is 14 amino acids long. CDR3 DNA sequence: TGTGCCAGCAGCCTCGACTTAGCGCGGGAGACCCAGTACTTC. Translation: CASSLDLARETQYF.

The rearrangement links TRBV11-1 to TRBJ2-3; D is ambiguous. CDR3 length equals 14 residues. V lost 5 bases and J lost 2, with 11 bases in between. Germline CDR1 is SGHAT and CDR2 is FQDESV (reference sequence). This chain's CDR3 is CASSGRVLTDTQYF. The DNA for the CDR3 is TGTGCCAGCAGCGGAAGGGTCCTCACAGATACGCAGTATTTT.

This rearrangement joins TRBV5-1 to TRBJ1-1; 7 bases agree with TRBD1. The CDR3 consists of 15 residues. Per the germline V gene, CDR1 is SGHRS and CDR2 is YFSETQ. J was trimmed by 3 bases and V by 4 bases; bases with no gene match: 9. CDR3 protein: CASSERTGPYTEAFF. CDR3 bases: TGCGCCAGCAGCGAGAGGACAGGACCCTACACTGAAGCTTTCTTT. Full variable domain (rest looked up from reference TRBV5-1 and TRBJ1-1): KAGVTQTPRYLIKTRGQQVTLSCSPISGHRSVSWYQQTPGQGLQFLFEYFSETQRNKGNFPGRFSGRQFSNSRSEMNVSTLELGDSALYLCASSERTGPYTEAFFGQGTRLTVV.

The J gene is TRBJ1-2, the V gene TRBV9; D unclear. Germline V gives CDR1 SGDLS, CDR2 YYNGEE. The V gene lost 4 bases and the J gene lost 4 bases, with 20 bases spanning the gap. The CDR3 spans 16 residues. The CDR3 region has the DNA TGTGCCAGCAGCCCCCGGGCCGGCCGAAGGCCCTATGGCTACACCTTC. Translation: CASSPRAGRRPYGYTF. Supplemented by reference TRBV9 and TRBJ1-2, the full variable domain reads DSGVTQTPKHLITATGQRVTLRCSPRSGDLSVYWYQQSLDQGLQFLIQYYNGEERAKGNILERFSAQQFPDLHSELNLSSLELGDSALYFCASSPRAGRRPYGYTFGSGTRLTVV.

This clonotype was seen only a few times. The V and J genes are TRBV6-5 and TRBJ2-1, with 11 bases aligning to TRBD1. Germline V CDR1 and CDR2: MNHEY, SVGAGI. V shed 2 bases, J shed 10 bases, and the junction held 10 bases outside the gene matches. The CDR3 extends over 16 amino acids. DNA for the CDR3: TGTGCCAGCAGTTACCAGTCGGGACAGGGGGGATCCGAGCAGTTCTTC. Translating it yields CASSYQSGQGGSEQFF.

This clonotype has just a few counts. V gene TRBV9 combines with J gene TRBJ1-2; possibly TRBD1 for D (5 bases). Trimming removed 2 bases at V and 8 bases at J, with 10 bases between. The CDR3 runs 12 residues. CDR1 is SGDLS, CDR2 YYNGEE, per germline. CDR3 residues: CASSVGDRGYTF. Written as DNA, the CDR3 is TGTGCCAGCAGCGTGGGGGACCGAGGCTACACCTTC.

This clonotype has just a few counts. The rearrangement uses TRBV19 and TRBJ1-1; 9 bases map to TRBD1. Germline loops: CDR1 LNHDA, CDR2 SQIVND (reference sequence). The CDR3 is made up of 14 amino acids. V was clipped by 4 bases and J by 6 bases; unmatched bases: 6. The chain's CDR3 is CASSTGQGTAEAFF. The CDR3 DNA is TGTGCCAGTAGTACGGGACAGGGAACCGCTGAAGCTTTCTTT.

This clonotype was recorded a few times. V gene TRBV24-1 combines with J gene TRBJ2-1; TRBD1 might be the D (8 bases). CDR1 is KGHDR, CDR2 SFDVKD, per germline. The CDR3 sequence is 16 residues long. V was shortened by 3 bases and J by 4 bases, with 15 bases between the two germline ends. The DNA for the CDR3 is TGTGCCACCAGTGATCAGAACAGGGGGGGTTACAATGAGCAGTTCTTC. This sequence encodes CATSDQNRGGYNEQFF.

The J gene is TRBJ1-6, the V gene TRBV9; 8 bases align to TRBD1. Unmatched junction bases numbered 5, after V lost 0 bases and J lost 3 bases. CDR1 SGDLS and CDR2 YYNGEE come from the germline V gene. CDR3 length equals 17 residues. CDR3 amino acids: CASSVATGGNYNSPLHF. In DNA form, the CDR3 reads TGTGCCAGCAGCGTAGCTACAGGGGGGAACTATAATTCACCCCTCCACTTT.

The V call is TRBV7-2, the J call TRBJ2-5; either TRBD1 or TRBD2 may supply D (5 bases each). Germline V gene sequence: CDR1 SGHTA, CDR2 FQGNSA. The V gene lost 2 bases and the J gene lost 4 bases, with 14 bases spanning the gap. The CDR3 is made up of 15 amino acids. In DNA, the CDR3 is TGTGCCAGCAGCTTATCACTATCGGGGACAGAGACCCAGTACTTC. Residues: CASSLSLSGTETQYF.

This clonotype was picked up a small number of times. The chain carries TRBV3-1 and TRBJ2-7; possibly TRBD2 for D (7 bases). Per the germline V gene, CDR1 is LGHDT and CDR2 is YNNKEL (reference sequence). This CDR3 comprises 12 residues. Trimming pared 10 bases from V and 4 bases from J, leaving 14 bases between. CDR3 bases: TGTGCCACCCTGGGGAGGGGGTACGAGCAGTACTTC. Amino acids: CATLGRGYEQYF.

This clonotype was detected a few times. The chain employs TRBV7-9 and TRBJ1-2; D is possibly TRBD1 (6 bases). Trimming stripped 4 bases from V and 6 bases from J, with 9 bases between. Per germline, CDR1 SEHNR and CDR2 FQNEAQ (reference sequence). The CDR3 has 12 residues. CDR3 sequence reads: CASSSNRDGYTF. The CDR3 nucleotides are TGTGCCAGCAGCTCCAACAGGGATGGCTACACCTTC. Drawing the rest from reference TRBV7-9 and TRBJ1-2, the complete variable domain is DTGVSQNPRHKITKRGQNVTFRCDPISEHNRLYWYRQTLGQGPEFLTYFQNEAQLEKSRLLSDRFSAERPKGSFSTLEIQRTEQGDSAMYLCASSSNRDGYTFGSGTRLTVV.